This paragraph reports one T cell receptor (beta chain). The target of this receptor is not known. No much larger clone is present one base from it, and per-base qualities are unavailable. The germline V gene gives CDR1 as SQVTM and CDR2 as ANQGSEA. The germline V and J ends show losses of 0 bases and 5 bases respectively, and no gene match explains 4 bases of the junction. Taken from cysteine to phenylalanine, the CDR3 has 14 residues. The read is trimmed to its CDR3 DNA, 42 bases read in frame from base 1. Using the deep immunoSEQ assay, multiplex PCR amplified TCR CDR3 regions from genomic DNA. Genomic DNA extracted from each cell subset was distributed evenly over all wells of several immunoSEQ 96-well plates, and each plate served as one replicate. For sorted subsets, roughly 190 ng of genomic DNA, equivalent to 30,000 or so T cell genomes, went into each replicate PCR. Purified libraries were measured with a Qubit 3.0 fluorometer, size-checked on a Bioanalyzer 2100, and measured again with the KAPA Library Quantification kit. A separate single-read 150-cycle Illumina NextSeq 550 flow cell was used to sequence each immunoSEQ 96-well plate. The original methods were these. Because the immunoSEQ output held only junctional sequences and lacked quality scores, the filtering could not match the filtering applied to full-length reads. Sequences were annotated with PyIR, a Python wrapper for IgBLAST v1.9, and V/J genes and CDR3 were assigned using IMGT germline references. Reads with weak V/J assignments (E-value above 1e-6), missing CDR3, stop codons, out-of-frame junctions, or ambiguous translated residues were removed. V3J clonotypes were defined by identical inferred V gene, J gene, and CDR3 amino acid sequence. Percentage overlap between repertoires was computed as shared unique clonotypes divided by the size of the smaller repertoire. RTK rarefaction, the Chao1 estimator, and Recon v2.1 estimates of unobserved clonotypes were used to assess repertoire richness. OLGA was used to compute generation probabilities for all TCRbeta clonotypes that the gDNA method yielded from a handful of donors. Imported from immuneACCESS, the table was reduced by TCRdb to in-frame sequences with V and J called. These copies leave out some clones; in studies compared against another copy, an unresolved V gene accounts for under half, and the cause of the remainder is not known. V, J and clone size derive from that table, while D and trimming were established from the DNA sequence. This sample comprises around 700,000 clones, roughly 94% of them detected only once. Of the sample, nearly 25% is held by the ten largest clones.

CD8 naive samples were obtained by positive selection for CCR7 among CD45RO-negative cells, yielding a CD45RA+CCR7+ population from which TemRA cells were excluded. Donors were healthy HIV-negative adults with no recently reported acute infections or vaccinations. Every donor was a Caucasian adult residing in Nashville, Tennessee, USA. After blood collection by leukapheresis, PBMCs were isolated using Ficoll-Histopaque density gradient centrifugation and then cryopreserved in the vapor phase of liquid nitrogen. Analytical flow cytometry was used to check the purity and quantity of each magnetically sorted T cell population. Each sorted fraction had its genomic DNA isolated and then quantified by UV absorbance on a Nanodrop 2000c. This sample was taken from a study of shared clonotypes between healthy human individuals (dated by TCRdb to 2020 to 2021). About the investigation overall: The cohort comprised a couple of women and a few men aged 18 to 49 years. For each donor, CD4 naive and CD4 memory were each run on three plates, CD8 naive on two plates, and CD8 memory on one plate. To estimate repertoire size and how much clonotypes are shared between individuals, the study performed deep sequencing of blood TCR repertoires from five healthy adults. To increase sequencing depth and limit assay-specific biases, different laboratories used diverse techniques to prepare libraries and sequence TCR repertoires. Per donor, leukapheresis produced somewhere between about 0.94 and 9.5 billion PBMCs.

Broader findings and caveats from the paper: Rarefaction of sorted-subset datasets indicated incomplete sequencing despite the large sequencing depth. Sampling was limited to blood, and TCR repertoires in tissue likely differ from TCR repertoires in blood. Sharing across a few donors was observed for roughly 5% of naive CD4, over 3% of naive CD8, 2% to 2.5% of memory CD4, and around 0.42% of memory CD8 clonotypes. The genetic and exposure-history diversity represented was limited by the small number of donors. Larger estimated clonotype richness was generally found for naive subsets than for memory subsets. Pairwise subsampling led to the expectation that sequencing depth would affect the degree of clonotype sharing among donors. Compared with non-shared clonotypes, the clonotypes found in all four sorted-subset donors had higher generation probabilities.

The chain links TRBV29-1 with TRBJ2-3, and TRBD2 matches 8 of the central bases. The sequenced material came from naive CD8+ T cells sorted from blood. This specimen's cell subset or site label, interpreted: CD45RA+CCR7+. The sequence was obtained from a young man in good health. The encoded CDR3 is CSVEDREGVDTQYF. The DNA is TGCAGCGTTGAAGACCGGGAGGGGGTAGATACGCAGTATTTT.